This T cell receptor (beta chain) was retrieved from a study of response to subunit inactivated influenza vaccine. Each CDR3 protein is one row after TCRdb ran MiXCR on the RT-PCR reads. This table holds 590,000 or so distinct CDR3 sequences, around 13% found once. Whole-study results and caveats: The authors suggested that every seasonal influenza vaccination recruits few new T cells.

The CDR3 covers 14 residues. V lost 0 bases to trimming and J lost 9 bases, with 15 bases between them. Germline CDR1 and CDR2: SQVTM and ANQGSEA. This clonotype has a handful of counts. Its specificity is not known. The chain links TRBV29-1 to TRBJ2-1, with D unresolved. The TCR sequence derives from a man between 45 and 60 years old who received an inactivated influenza vaccine. The source material was PBMCs from blood, sampled about 14 days before vaccination. The CDR3 loop is CSVEDEPPWGEQFF. CDR3 in DNA: TGCAGCGTTGAAGATGAGCCTCCCTGGGGTGAGCAGTTCTTC.